The subject of this entry is one TCR beta chain. The read terminates 3 residues ahead of where the CDR3 ends, so the germline J gene completes it. The length of the CDR3 is 17 residues. CDR1 and CDR2 from the germline V gene are WNHNN and SYGVQD (reference sequence). With 0 bases clipped from V and 0 bases from J, the junction kept 6 bases outside the gene matches. The protocol was immunoSEQ multiplex PCR, while the TCRdb copy is restricted to in-frame clones and leaves out a portion. The sample shows about 39,000 clones, and 4.8% sits with its ten largest clones. The sample is drawn from a study of T cells in women clearing cervical HPV infection.

The sequence was collected from a woman aged 18 to 75 with a cervical HPV16 infection that either progressed to CIN3+ or cleared (not recorded which). The sequenced sample consisted of blood buffy coat. The rearrangement joins TRBV10-1 to TRBJ2-3, with 7 bases lining up with TRBD2. Incomplete CDR3 DNA: TGCGCCAGCAGTGAGTCACGCGGGACTACTAGCACAGATACG. It encodes CASSESRGTTSTDT. The entire CDR3 reads CASSESRGTTSTDTQYF.